The sequence of this T cell receptor beta chain was determined in a study of blood T cell repertoires in COVID-19. Generated by immunoSEQ multiplex PCR, the TCRdb table keeps only in-frame clones and is missing some. The sample has 300,000 to 350,000 clones, about 90% seen once. Germline V gene data show CDR1 as SGHAT and CDR2 as FQNNGV. Trimming at V came to 2 bases and at J to 7 bases, leaving 11 bases not matched to a gene. CDR3 size: 16 residues. The sequence was collected from a woman younger than 30 who had recovered from COVID-19. This rearrangement joins TRBV11-2 to TRBJ2-1; 7 bases line up with TRBD1. The source material was peripheral blood. CDR3 in DNA: TGTGCCAGCAGCTTACCGCCCGTTGAGGACAGGAATGAGCAGTTCTTC. This translates into CASSLPPVEDRNEQFF.